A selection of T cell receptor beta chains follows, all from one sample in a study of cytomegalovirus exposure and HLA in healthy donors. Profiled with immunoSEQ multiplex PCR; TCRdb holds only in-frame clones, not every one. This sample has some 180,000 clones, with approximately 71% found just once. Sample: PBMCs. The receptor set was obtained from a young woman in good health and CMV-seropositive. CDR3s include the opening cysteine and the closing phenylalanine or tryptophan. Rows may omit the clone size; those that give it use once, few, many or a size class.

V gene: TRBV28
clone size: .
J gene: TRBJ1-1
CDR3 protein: CATGAFLTEAFF

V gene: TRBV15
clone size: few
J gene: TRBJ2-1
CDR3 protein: CATSVEYNEQFF

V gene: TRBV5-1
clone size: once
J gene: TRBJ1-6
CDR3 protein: CASSSTGAGNSPLHF

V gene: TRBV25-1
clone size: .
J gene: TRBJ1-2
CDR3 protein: CARTSPGAILVNYTF

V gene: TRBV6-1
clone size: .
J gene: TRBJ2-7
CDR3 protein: CASSTGTGGTYEQYF

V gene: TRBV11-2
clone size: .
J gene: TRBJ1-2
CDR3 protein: CASSREGVQDLGGYTF

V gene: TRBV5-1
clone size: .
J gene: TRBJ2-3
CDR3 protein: CASSSVQGSSTDTQYF

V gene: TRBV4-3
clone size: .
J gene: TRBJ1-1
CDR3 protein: CASSPKLGDPMLTEAFF

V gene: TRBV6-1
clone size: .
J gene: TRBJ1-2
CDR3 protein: CASSPTGGYGYTF

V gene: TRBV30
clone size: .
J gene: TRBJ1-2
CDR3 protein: CAWTQGEGYTF

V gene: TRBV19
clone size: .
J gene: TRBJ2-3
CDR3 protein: CASTQRGGPTDTQYF

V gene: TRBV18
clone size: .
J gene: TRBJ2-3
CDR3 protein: CASSGTSSSTDTQYF

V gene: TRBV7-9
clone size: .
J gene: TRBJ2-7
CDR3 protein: CASSHIRGLGSYEQYF

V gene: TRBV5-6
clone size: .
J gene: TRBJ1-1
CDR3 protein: CASSPLDSLNTEAFF

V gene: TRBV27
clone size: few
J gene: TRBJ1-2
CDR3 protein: CASSSSTAVPFGYTF

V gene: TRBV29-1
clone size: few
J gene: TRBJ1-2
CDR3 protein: CSVYQGRNYGYTF

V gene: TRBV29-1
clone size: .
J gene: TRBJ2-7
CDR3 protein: CSVESSPGYEQYF

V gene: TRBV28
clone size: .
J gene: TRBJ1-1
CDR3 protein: CASSSPLTAAIRNTEAFF

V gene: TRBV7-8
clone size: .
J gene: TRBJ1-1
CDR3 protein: CASSPYSEAFF

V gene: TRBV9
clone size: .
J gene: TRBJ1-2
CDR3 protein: CASSTSGRGYTF

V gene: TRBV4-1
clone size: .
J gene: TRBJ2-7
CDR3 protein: CASSRTGGVNEQYF

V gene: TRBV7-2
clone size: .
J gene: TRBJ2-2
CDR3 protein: CASSPWEGSLELFF

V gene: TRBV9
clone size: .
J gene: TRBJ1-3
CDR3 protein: CASSSPQGEQGYWGNTIYF

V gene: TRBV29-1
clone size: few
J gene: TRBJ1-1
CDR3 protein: CSVRVGNTEAFF

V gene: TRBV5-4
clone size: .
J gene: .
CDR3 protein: CASSLQGYEQYF

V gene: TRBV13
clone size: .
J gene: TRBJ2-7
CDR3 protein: CASSLGETTVGEQYF

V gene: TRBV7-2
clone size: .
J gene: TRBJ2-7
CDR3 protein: CASAAGLAYEQYF

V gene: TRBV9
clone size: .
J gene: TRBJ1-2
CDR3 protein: CASSVNPGTGLYGYTF

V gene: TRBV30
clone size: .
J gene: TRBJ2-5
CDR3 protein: CAWSLRRGRRGETQYF

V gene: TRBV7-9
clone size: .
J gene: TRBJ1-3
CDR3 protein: CASSYPGTVSGNTIYF

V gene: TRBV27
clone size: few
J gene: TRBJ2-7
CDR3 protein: CASSLLPGDYEQYF

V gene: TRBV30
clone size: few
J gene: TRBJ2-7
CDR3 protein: CAWTRGLEVNEQYF

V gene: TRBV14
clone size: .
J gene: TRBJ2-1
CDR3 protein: CASSQDLIAGEINNEQFF

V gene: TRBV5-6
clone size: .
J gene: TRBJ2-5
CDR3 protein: CASSTGTEETQYF

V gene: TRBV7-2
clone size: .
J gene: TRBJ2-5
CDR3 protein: CASSNSRRLYF

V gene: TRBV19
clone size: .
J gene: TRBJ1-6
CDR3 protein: CASRGQESPIDSPLHF

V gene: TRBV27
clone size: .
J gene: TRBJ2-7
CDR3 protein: CASSFLQRRYYEQYF